This TCR beta chain is from a study of blood T cell repertoires in COVID-19. Clinical histories supplied by participants themselves formed the basis of cohort assignment. Here immunoSEQ multiplex PCR was the method, and the copy in TCRdb shows in-frame clones only, minus some. The sample holds about 250,000 clones, more than 80% seen once. Per the germline V gene, CDR1 is SEHNR and CDR2 is FQNEAQ (reference sequence). This CDR3 has 15 amino acids. V lost 3 bases, J lost 6 bases, and 12 bases lay in between. The V gene is TRBV7-9, the J gene TRBJ1-6, with D tentatively TRBD1 (5 bases). This TCR came from a woman under 30 who had recovered from COVID-19. The sequenced material came from PBMCs or T cells enriched from blood (not recorded which). For the CDR3, the DNA is TGTGCCAGCAGCTTCCCGGGCAGGGTTAATTCACCCCTCCACTTT. Translating it yields CASSFPGRVNSPLHF.